The sequence of this TCR beta chain was determined in a study of T cell repertoires in cytomegalovirus infection. V lost 0 bases and J lost 5, with 16 bases in between. This CDR3 has 16 residues. Germline CDR1 LGHNA, CDR2 YNFKEQ. TCRdb recomputed calls from the reads with MiXCR, one row per CDR3 protein. The sample contains approximately 500,000 distinct CDR3 sequences, about 17% of which appear only once. This clonotype was counted at least ten times. The sequence derives from a human donor in good health (CMV status not recorded). Some clones in this sample may be carry-over from other donors' samples. Material for sequencing was CD8+ T cells from PBMCs. The chain is built from TRBV4-2 and TRBJ1-1, with D perhaps matching TRBD1 (5 bases). The CDR3 reads CASSQDYQGGSTEAFF. The CDR3 DNA sequence: TGTGCCAGCAGCCAAGATTACCAGGGAGGTTCGACTGAAGCTTTCTTT.